What follows describes a single TCR beta chain. Here immunoSEQ multiplex PCR was the method, and the copy in TCRdb shows in-frame clones only, minus some. Reported are 150,000 to 200,000 clones; the ten largest clones contain approximately 2.2%. These data originate in a study of control samples from healthy donors and cancer patients. Trimming stripped 0 bases from V and 4 bases from J, with 16 bases between. The germline gives CDR1 SGHRS, CDR2 YFSETQ. The CDR3 covers 16 residues. The receptor was isolated from a woman under 40 in good health. V gene TRBV5-1 combines with J gene TRBJ2-5, with D possibly being TRBD1 (5 bases). The material sequenced was blood. This CDR3 reads CASSLGLGVRAETQYF. CDR3 coding DNA: TGCGCCAGCAGCTTGGGGCTTGGGGTCAGGGCAGAGACCCAGTACTTC.